This T cell receptor (beta chain) was sequenced for a study of spatial heterogeneity in lung cancer. This clonotype has ten or more counts. Its antigen is as yet unknown. Time point denoted: sample taken at primary tumor resection. Researchers sequenced whole RNA taken from tumor, nontumor lung or frozen PBMC without sorting. TCRdb called the 5' RACE reads again in MiXCR, with one record for every CDR3 protein. There are some 40,000 distinct CDR3 sequences in the sample; less than 5.5% occur only once, and just over 25% lies in the top ten. Regarding the study as a whole: Tumor TCRs that were ubiquitous and expanded showed up in blood more at resection than follow-up.

The CDR3 consists of 16 residues. Trimming shortened V by 3 bases and J by 1 base, and 11 bases separated the two germline ends. In germline, CDR1 is SGDLS, CDR2 YYNGEE. Sample: PBMCs, taken at surgery. The chain is built from TRBV9 and TRBJ1-6, with TRBD1 as a possible D gene (6 bases). This receptor was taken from a female donor with early-stage non-small cell lung cancer. CDR3 residues: CASSEGGRSYNSPLHF. DNA for the CDR3: TGTGCCAGCAGCGAAGGGGGTAGGTCCTATAATTCACCCCTCCACTTT. Together with reference TRBV9 and TRBJ1-6, the CDR3 gives the full variable domain: DSGVTQTPKHLITATGQRVTLRCSPRSGDLSVYWYQQSLDQGLQFLIQYYNGEERAKGNILERFSAQQFPDLHSELNLSSLELGDSALYFCASSEGGRSYNSPLHFGNGTRLTVT.